A single sample gave rise to the 3 T cell receptor beta chains below, sequenced in a study of multiple sclerosis patients with progressive multifocal leukoencephalopathy. Described time point: before natalizumab initiation. Measured with immunoSEQ multiplex PCR; TCRdb has only the in-frame clones, and not every one. There are tens of thousands of clones in the sample; around 90% occur only once, and approximately 1% lies in the top ten. Material for sequencing was PBMCs. These receptors were taken from a human donor with multiple sclerosis.

V is TRBV7-6 and J is TRBJ1-4, with 10 bases fitting TRBD1. Germline V gene sequence: CDR1 SGHVS, CDR2 FNYEAQ. The CDR3 is 15 residues long. The J segment lost 7 bases and the V segment lost 5 bases, leaving 7 bases of the junction unmatched. The CDR3 nucleotides are TGTGCCAGCAGCGTGGGGACAGGGGAAGGTGAAAAACTGTTTTTT. It yields the protein CASSVGTGEGEKLFF.

J is TRBJ1-6 and V is TRBV11-2; 8 bases fit TRBD1. Germline assignment: CDR1 SGHAT and CDR2 FQNNGV. With 0 bases clipped from V and 13 bases from J, the junction kept 8 bases outside the gene matches. The CDR3 length is 15 residues. CDR3 protein: CASSLEGTGTSPLHF. CDR3 DNA: TGTGCCAGCAGCTTAGAAGGGACAGGAACGTCCCCCCTCCACTTT.

This chain uses TRBV29-1 with TRBJ1-5; a possible D gene is TRBD1 (5 bases). Germline loops: CDR1 SQVTM, CDR2 ANQGSEA. The CDR3 covers 13 residues. Trimming removed 5 bases at V and 4 bases at J, with 12 bases between. DNA of the CDR3: TGCAGCGTTTTCCCGGGGCAGAATCAGCCCCAGCATTTT. Translating it yields CSVFPGQNQPQHF.